The subject of this entry is one T cell receptor (beta chain). Its cognate antigen is unknown. This sample was included in a study of vaccination effects on CD4 cells after COVID-19. Study-wide background: Samples that were drawn after vaccination came a median of 72 days after the second dose. Whole-study findings and limits: Cross-reactivity with common cold coronaviruses was shown by only 1 of 255 vaccine-induced clones in healthy vaccinees.

The CDR3 consists of 16 residues. The germline V gene encodes CDR1 SGHRS and CDR2 YFSETQ. V dropped 6 bases and J dropped 7 bases, with 22 bases sitting between them. Profiled with immunoSEQ multiplex PCR; TCRdb holds only in-frame clones, not every one. The repertoire consists of some 17,000 clones, with approximately 70% occurring once and the leading ten covering approximately 10%. Antigen-specific CD4+ T cells were first expanded with viral peptide pools by the ViraFEST assay and only then sequenced. Cultured cells yielded isolated CD4+ T cells after 10 days. Subjects were given two BNT162b2 or mRNA-1273 vaccine doses.

The material sequenced was CD4+ T cells from PBMCs cultured with SARS-CoV-2 spike peptides, taken after COVID-19 vaccination. This TCR was sampled from a human donor who received a COVID-19 vaccine. The chain combines TRBV5-1 with TRBJ1-4; D possibly corresponds to TRBD1 (6 bases). Here the CDR3 DNA reads TGCGCCAGCAACCCCGGGGGGGCAAATGGCGGTGAAAAACTGTTTTTT. Its protein is CASNPGGANGGEKLFF.